The source of this T cell receptor beta chain is a study of T cells after yellow fever vaccination. TCR cDNA was made by 5'RACE template switching, adding a universal primer site and UMIs. One entry per CDR3 protein, called by TCRdb with MiXCR from the 5' RACE reads. Of around 53,000 distinct CDR3 sequences in the sample, more than 6.5% were seen once. Study conclusions and caveats: Weaker overall was a secondary response that nonetheless peaked faster, on day 5 versus 15. Abundant bulk-derived clonotypes could contaminate FACS-sorted repertoires. Of the clonotypes, a small share occurred in both CD4 and CD8 compartments.

Only a few counts were recorded for this clonotype. The sequence derives from a man younger than 30 who received the YFV17D yellow fever vaccine. Here the sequenced sample was CD8+ T cells not binding an NS4B(214-222) dextramer, sorted from PBMCs, taken about 49 days after the first yellow fever vaccination.

As DNA, the CDR3 is TGTGCCAGCAGCAGGGACAGGGGCCGCGAGCAGTACTTC. Translating it yields CASSRDRGREQYF. The chain joins TRBV7-8 to TRBJ2-7, with TRBD1 matching over 10 bases. The CDR3 runs to 13 residues. Germline V gene sequence: CDR1 SGHVS, CDR2 FQNEAQ. The V and J ends lost 5 bases and 6 bases, in that order; junction bases with no gene match: 4. The full variable domain, with the rest looked up from reference TRBV7-8 and TRBJ2-7, is GAGVSQSPRYKVAKRGQDVALRCDPISGHVSLFWYQQALGQGPEFLTYFQNEAQLDKSGLPSDRFFAERPEGSVSTLKIQRTQQEDSAVYLCASSRDRGREQYFGPGTRLTVT.